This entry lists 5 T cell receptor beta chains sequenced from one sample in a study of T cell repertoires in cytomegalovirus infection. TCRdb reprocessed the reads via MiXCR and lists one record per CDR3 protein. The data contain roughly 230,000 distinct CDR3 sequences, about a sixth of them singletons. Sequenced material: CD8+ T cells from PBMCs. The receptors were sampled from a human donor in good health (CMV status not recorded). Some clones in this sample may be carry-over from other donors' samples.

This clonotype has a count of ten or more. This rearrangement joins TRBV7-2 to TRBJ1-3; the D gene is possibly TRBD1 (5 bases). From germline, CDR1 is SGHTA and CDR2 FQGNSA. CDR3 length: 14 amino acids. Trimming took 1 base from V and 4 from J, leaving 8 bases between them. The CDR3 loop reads CASSLGGTGNTIYF. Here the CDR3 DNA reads TGTGCCAGCAGCTTAGGAGGGACCGGAAACACCATATATTTT.

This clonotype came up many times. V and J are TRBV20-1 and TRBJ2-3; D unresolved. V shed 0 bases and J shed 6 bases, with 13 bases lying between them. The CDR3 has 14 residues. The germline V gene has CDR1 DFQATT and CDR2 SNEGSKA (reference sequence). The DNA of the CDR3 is TGCAGTGCTAGAGATTTCGCGGCCCGGGATACGCAGTATTTT. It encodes CSARDFAARDTQYF.

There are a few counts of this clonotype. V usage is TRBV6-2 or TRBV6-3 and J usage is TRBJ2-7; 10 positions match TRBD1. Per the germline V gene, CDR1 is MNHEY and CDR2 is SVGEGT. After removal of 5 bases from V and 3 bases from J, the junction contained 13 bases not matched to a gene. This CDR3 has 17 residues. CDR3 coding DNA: TGTGCCAGCAGTAACATCCGGGACAGGGGTAAGGGCTACGAGCAGTACTTC. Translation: CASSNIRDRGKGYEQYF.

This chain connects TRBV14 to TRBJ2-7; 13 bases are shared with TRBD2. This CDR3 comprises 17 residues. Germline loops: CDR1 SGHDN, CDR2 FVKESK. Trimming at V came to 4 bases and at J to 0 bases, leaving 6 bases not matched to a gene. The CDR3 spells CASSLGLAGVISYEQYF. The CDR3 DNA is TGTGCCAGCAGCCTAGGACTAGCGGGGGTAATCTCCTACGAGCAGTACTTC.

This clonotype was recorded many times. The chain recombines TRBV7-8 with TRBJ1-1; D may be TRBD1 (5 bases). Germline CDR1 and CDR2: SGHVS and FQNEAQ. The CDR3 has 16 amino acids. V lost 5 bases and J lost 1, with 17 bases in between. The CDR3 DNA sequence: TGTGCCAGCAGCCACCTAGGGGAACTTTGGAACACTGAAGCTTTCTTT. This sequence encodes CASSHLGELWNTEAFF.